The 31 T cell receptor beta chains below come from one sample, sequenced in a study of shared clonotypes between healthy human individuals. Libraries were prepared by immunoSEQ multiplex PCR; TCRdb keeps only in-frame clonotypes and omits some of them. The sample has around 1.6 million clones, 98% seen once. Input material: naive CD4+ T cells sorted from blood. Subset given: CD45RA+ positively selected. Receptors originate from a man younger than 45 in good health.

The V call is TRBV28, the J call TRBJ1-4; D gene uncertain. Trimming shortened V by 5 bases and J by 3 bases, and 13 bases separated the two germline ends. CDR3 length: 15 amino acids. CDR1 and CDR2 from the germline V gene are MDHEN and SYDVKM. The CDR3 region has the DNA TGTGCCAGCAGTAAGCGAGGGTTGGCTAATGAAAAACTGTTTTTT. This sequence encodes CASSKRGLANEKLFF.

The chain joins TRBV28 to TRBJ2-7; a possible D gene is TRBD2 (6 bases). From germline, CDR1 is MDHEN and CDR2 SYDVKM. CDR3 length: 16 residues. Trimming took 8 bases from V and 0 from J, leaving 20 bases between them. The CDR3 DNA reads as TGTGCCAGCCATCCTCTCTCGGGAGACCTCTCCTACGAGCAGTACTTC. Amino acids: CASHPLSGDLSYEQYF.

This chain connects TRBV2 to TRBJ2-2; D gene ambiguous. V shed 8 bases and J shed 1 base, with 14 bases lying between them. CDR1 is SNHLY, CDR2 FYNNEI, per germline. CDR3 length equals 15 residues. CDR3 loop: CASVPRTVNTGELFF. CDR3 DNA sequence: TGTGCCAGCGTCCCGAGAACAGTGAACACCGGGGAGCTGTTTTTT.

The chain joins TRBV18 to TRBJ1-5; D gene unclear. This CDR3 spans 13 amino acids. Trimming shortened V by 6 bases and J by 3 bases, and 9 bases separated the two germline ends. From germline, CDR1 is KGHSH and CDR2 LQKENI. The CDR3 spells CASSSSNNQPQHF. Written as DNA, the CDR3 is TGTGCCAGCTCTAGTTCAAACAATCAGCCCCAGCATTTT.

This chain connects TRBV6-1 to TRBJ2-1, with D perhaps TRBD1 (6 bases). Trimming removed 10 bases at V and 15 bases at J, with 16 bases between. Germline V gene lookup returns CDR1 MNHNS and CDR2 SASEGT. This CDR3 region has 10 residues. The CDR3 protein is CAMTYRERFF. In DNA form, the CDR3 reads TGTGCCATGACCTACAGGGAACGGTTCTTC.

Concerning this clone: Other DNA sequences of this sample code for an identical CDR3. This rearrangement joins TRBV9 to TRBJ2-7, with D hard to call. V was clipped by 0 bases and J by 2 bases, with 9 bases between them. Germline CDR1 is SGDLS and CDR2 is YYNGEE. The CDR3 covers 14 residues. The CDR3 region is CASSVGGSPYEQYF. Here the CDR3 DNA reads TGTGCCAGCAGCGTAGGCGGCAGCCCCTACGAGCAGTACTTC.

Note on this clone: This CDR3 is also generated by other DNA sequences in the sample. The gene calls are TRBV5-1 and TRBJ2-6; D not certain. V lost 0 bases, J lost 0 bases, and 4 bases lay in between. This CDR3 has 15 amino acids. CDR1 and CDR2 (germline): SGHRS, YFSETQ. The CDR3 DNA is TGCGCCAGCAGCTTGGTGCGCTCTGGGGCCAACGTCCTGACTTTC. It codes for CASSLVRSGANVLTF.

The chain joins TRBV2 to TRBJ2-3; no reliable D call. The germline gives CDR1 SNHLY, CDR2 FYNNEI. The CDR3 has 12 residues. Between the trimmed V and J ends, which lost 6 bases and 0 bases, there was a span of 4 bases. CDR3: CASRKSTDTQYF. CDR3 nucleotide sequence: TGTGCCAGCAGGAAAAGCACAGATACGCAGTATTTT.

This clone showed up just once. J is TRBJ2-7 and V is TRBV25-1; D is unclear. The CDR3 is 13 amino acids. The ends were cut back, 2 bases at V and 2 bases at J, with 7 bases in the middle. Germline assignment: CDR1 MGHDK and CDR2 SYGVNS. The CDR3 here is CASSEVSTYEQYF. CDR3 sequence (DNA): TGTGCCAGCAGTGAAGTGTCGACCTACGAGCAGTACTTC.

V and J are TRBV2 and TRBJ1-1, with 8 positions matching TRBD1. V was clipped by 8 bases and J by 0 bases; unmatched bases: 2. CDR1 is SNHLY and CDR2 is FYNNEI in the germline V gene. This CDR3 comprises 13 residues. CDR3 residues: CASDRGMNTEAFF. The CDR3 nucleotides are TGTGCCAGCGACAGGGGTATGAACACTGAAGCTTTCTTT.

This chain joins TRBV30 and TRBJ2-1; D is possibly TRBD2 (5 bases). The CDR3 length is 14 residues. V was clipped by 4 bases and J by 3 bases, with 13 bases between them. From germline, CDR1 is GTSNPN and CDR2 SVGIG (reference sequence). The CDR3 spells CAWTGQLGYNEQFF. In DNA form, the CDR3 reads TGTGCCTGGACTGGCCAACTAGGCTACAATGAGCAGTTCTTC.

J is TRBJ2-7 and V is TRBV14, with D possibly matching TRBD1 (5 bases). CDR1 and CDR2 (germline): SGHDN, FVKESK. V gave up 0 bases and J gave up 1 base, with 10 bases separating them. This CDR3 contains 15 residues. The CDR3 bases are TGTGCCAGCAGCCAAGAACAGGCAGCTTCCTACGAGCAGTACTTC. Its protein is CASSQEQAASYEQYF.

The chain combines TRBV28 with TRBJ1-5; D unresolved. This CDR3 has 12 amino acids. The V and J ends lost 3 bases and 5 bases respectively, with 5 bases between them. Per the germline V gene, CDR1 is MDHEN and CDR2 is SYDVKM. CDR3 in amino acids: CASSFVDQPQHF. The CDR3 DNA reads as TGTGCCAGCAGTTTTGTCGATCAGCCCCAGCATTTT.

As concerns this clone: At one end the junction does not follow the germline gene, possibly because of a read error. The CDR3 bases are TGTGCCAGTAGTCGGACAGGGATCTCCAACGAGCAGTACTTC. It encodes CASSRTGISNEQYF. This rearrangement joins TRBV19 to TRBJ2-7; 8 bases are a match to TRBD1. The CDR3 is 14 amino acids. CDR1 and CDR2 (germline): LNHDA, SQIVND (reference sequence).

J is TRBJ2-2 and V is TRBV6-1; D is ambiguous. This CDR3 has 17 residues. The germline V gene encodes CDR1 MNHNS and CDR2 SASEGT. The germline V and J ends were trimmed by 2 bases and 5 bases, with 18 bases remaining between them. The CDR3 region has the DNA TGTGCCAGCAGTGAATTAGGGCAGCTTATGGGTACCGGGGAGCTGTTTTTT. It yields the protein CASSELGQLMGTGELFF.

This rearrangement joins TRBV6-6 to TRBJ1-2; D is unresolved. Trimming removed 0 bases from V and 4 bases from J, with 12 bases in between. Germline CDR1 MNHNY, CDR2 SVGAGI (reference sequence). The CDR3 covers 15 residues. The chain's CDR3 is CASSYSLYDTYGYTF. As DNA, the CDR3 is TGTGCCAGCAGTTACTCGTTGTACGATACCTATGGCTACACCTTC.

The rearrangement joins TRBV5-1 to TRBJ1-1; D is undetermined. Per germline, CDR1 SGHRS and CDR2 YFSETQ. CDR3 length: 15 residues. V was shortened by 2 bases and J by 3 bases, with 14 bases between the two germline ends. The CDR3 region is CASSFGYLPYTEAFF. CDR3 DNA sequence: TGCGCCAGCAGCTTCGGGTATCTTCCATACACTGAAGCTTTCTTT.

The V and J genes are TRBV30 and TRBJ2-7; tentatively, D is TRBD1 or TRBD2 (6 bases each). CDR1 is GTSNPN and CDR2 is SVGIG in the germline V gene (reference sequence). V lost 0 bases and J 0 bases, leaving 12 bases between the germline ends. The CDR3 is 15 residues long. CDR3 residues: CAWSVGGTSSYEQYF. As DNA, the CDR3 is TGTGCCTGGAGTGTAGGGGGGACCTCCTCCTACGAGCAGTACTTC.

The CDR3 sequence is CASRGRGRGPQHF. In nucleotides, the CDR3 is TGTGCCAGCAGAGGCAGGGGGCGTGGTCCCCAGCATTTT. The rearrangement joins TRBV6-6 to TRBJ1-5; 8 bases match TRBD1. The CDR3 has 13 amino acids. Trimming took 6 bases from V and 10 from J; bases not matched to a gene: 8. The germline gives CDR1 MNHNY, CDR2 SVGAGI (reference sequence).

This clone was observed a handful of times. The rearrangement joins TRBV2 to TRBJ2-7; 8 bases match TRBD1. Looked up from germline, CDR1 is SNHLY and CDR2 is FYNNEI. This CDR3 is built from 12 residues. The V and J ends lost 8 bases and 3 bases, in that order; junction bases with no gene match: 3. The CDR3 protein is CASGGQDYEQYF. The CDR3 region has the DNA TGTGCCAGCGGGGGACAGGACTACGAGCAGTACTTC.

The rearrangement joins TRBV21-1 to TRBJ2-5; TRBD2 was called by the table and not checked on the DNA. TRBV21-1 is assigned pseudogene status. The CDR3 consists of 15 residues. The CDR3 DNA sequence: TGTGCCAGCAGCAAATCTGACTCGGGACAAGAGACCCAGTACTTC. Translated, it gives CASSKSDSGQETQYF.

The chain joins TRBV27 to TRBJ2-7, with a tentative D call TRBD2 (6 bases). Trimming cost V 8 bases and J 4 bases, with 15 bases left between them. Germline V CDR1 and CDR2: MNHEY, SMNVEV (reference sequence). The CDR3 runs 13 residues. CDR3 coding DNA: TGTGCCAGCCGAGTGGCGGGACCTTACGAGCAGTACTTC. Protein: CASRVAGPYEQYF.

Written as DNA, the CDR3 is TGCGCCAGCAGCTCCGACGGGCTAGCGGGATACAATGAGCAGTTCTTC. Residues: CASSSDGLAGYNEQFF. The rearrangement links TRBV5-1 to TRBJ2-1; 9 bases are a match to TRBD2. CDR3 size: 16 residues. Germline trimming cut 3 bases from V and 4 bases from J; bases unmatched to any gene: 8. CDR1 is SGHRS, CDR2 YFSETQ, per germline.

The chain couples TRBV29-1 to TRBJ2-7, with a tentative D call TRBD2 (6 bases). Germline values: CDR1 SQVTM, CDR2 ANQGSEA. V shed 1 base and J shed 0 bases, with 16 bases lying between them. This CDR3 spans 16 amino acids. The DNA of the CDR3 is TGCAGCGTTGAAGGACTCCATAGCGGAGGCTCCTACGAGCAGTACTTC. Translated: CSVEGLHSGGSYEQYF.

The rearrangement links TRBV5-1 to TRBJ2-2; D remains ambiguous. Germline V lookup: CDR1 SGHRS, CDR2 YFSETQ. V was pared by 4 bases and J by 2 bases, with 15 bases between. This CDR3 is 16 amino acids long. The CDR3 DNA is TGCGCCAGCAGCCCCGGAAGTACATTTAACACCGGGGAGCTGTTTTTT. This gives the protein CASSPGSTFNTGELFF.

The chain is built from TRBV7-2 and TRBJ2-1; no firm D call. The length of the CDR3 is 13 residues. V shed 5 bases and J shed 10 bases, with 15 bases lying between them. The germline gives CDR1 SGHTA, CDR2 FQGNSA. DNA of the CDR3: TGTGCCAGCAGCATAGGCCTCCGGATCGAGCAGTTCTTC. The encoded protein is CASSIGLRIEQFF.

The V gene is TRBV14, the J gene TRBJ1-4; no reliable D call. The CDR3 extends over 15 amino acids. V was pared by 1 base and J by 8 bases, with 14 bases between. Per germline, CDR1 SGHDN and CDR2 FVKESK. The CDR3 loop is CASSQGVSVWEKLFF. Written as DNA, the CDR3 is TGTGCCAGCAGCCAAGGGGTCTCCGTTTGGGAAAAACTGTTTTTT.

The rearrangement links TRBV5-1 to TRBJ2-5; a possible D gene is TRBD1 (5 bases). This CDR3 is built from 15 residues. Germline V CDR1 and CDR2: SGHRS, YFSETQ. Trimming took off 0 bases at V and 5 bases at J, with 14 bases between the two ends. The CDR3 is CASSLAARAGETQYF. The CDR3 DNA is TGCGCCAGCAGCTTGGCGGCCAGGGCCGGGGAGACCCAGTACTTC.

This clone was recorded only once. The CDR3 sequence: CASSLELGSGNTIYF. The CDR3, as DNA: TGCGCCAGCAGCTTGGAATTAGGCTCTGGAAACACCATATATTTT. This chain links TRBV5-1 with TRBJ1-3; D gene uncertain. The V gene's germline CDR1 is SGHRS and CDR2 YFSETQ. V was cut by 0 bases and J by 0 bases, with 7 bases left in between. The CDR3 spans 15 residues.

The V and J genes are TRBV27 and TRBJ2-7, with D perhaps matching TRBD2 (6 bases). Trimming left V 3 bases short and J 4 bases short, with 13 bases between. The CDR3 consists of 14 residues. Germline V gene data show CDR1 as MNHEY and CDR2 as SMNVEV (reference sequence). The CDR3 spells CASSFVFGGYEQYF. The CDR3 nucleotides read TGTGCCAGCAGTTTTGTCTTCGGGGGTTACGAGCAGTACTTC.

This chain uses TRBV28 with TRBJ1-2, with D possibly being TRBD1 (5 bases). From germline, CDR1 is MDHEN and CDR2 SYDVKM. V dropped 2 bases and J dropped 7 bases, with 20 bases sitting between them. The CDR3 has 16 amino acids. The CDR3 DNA follows: TGTGCCAGCAGTTTAAGCGCTTTTGGGGCGCGGAGTGGCTACACCTTC. This encodes CASSLSAFGARSGYTF.